This T cell receptor (beta chain) comes out of a study of T cells after yellow fever vaccination. Across the study: Low-cell-number fractions underwent preparation using SMART-Seq v4 Ultra Low Input. Overall study results and limits: Clonotypes found in both CD4 and CD8 compartments made up a small share. The secondary T-cell response peaked on day 5, not day 15, but was weaker.

TCRdb processed the 5' RACE reads anew with MiXCR; each CDR3 protein has one entry. The data contain hundreds of thousands of distinct CDR3 sequences, roughly 12% of them singletons. This clonotype was seen only a few times. As yet, its antigen is unknown. V was pared by 4 bases and J by 4 bases, with 7 bases of the junction left unmatched. The CDR3 is 15 residues long. Germline CDR1 reads SEHNR; CDR2 reads FQNEAQ (reference sequence). The rearrangement uses TRBV7-9 and TRBJ2-1, with 7 bases aligning to TRBD1. This sequence originates from a man aged 30 to 45 who received the YFV17D yellow fever vaccine. Sample: PBMCs, taken on the day of the yellow fever booster vaccination. DNA of the CDR3: TGTGCCAGCAGCTACTCCGGGACAGCTTACAATGAGCAGTTCTTC. Its translation is CASSYSGTAYNEQFF.